This is a list of T cell receptor beta chains from one sample in a study of cytomegalovirus exposure and HLA in healthy donors. Data came from immunoSEQ multiplex PCR; TCRdb stores just in-frame clones and leaves some out. The sample lists approximately 130,000 clones, about four fifths occurring once. Sequenced input: PBMCs. The receptors come from a man between 18 and 35 years old in good health and CMV-seronegative. Each CDR3 is given with its conserved first and last residue. The order of the fields is D gene, CDR3 length, V gene, J gene, clone size, CDR3 DNA, CDR3 protein. A D gene is named only where the DNA matches it firmly. Not every row has a clone size; where given, it reads once, few, many or a size class.

.	15	TRBV7-3	TRBJ2-5	.	TGTGCCAGCAGCTTAATAGGGGGGGCTCAAGAGACCCAGTACTTC	CASSLIGGAQETQYF
TRBD1	15	TRBV15	TRBJ1-4	.	TGTGCCACCAGCAGAGATGCGACAGGGTATGAAAAACTGTTTTTT	CATSRDATGYEKLFF
.	12	TRBV27	TRBJ2-7	.	TGTGCCAGCAGTTCGCCTAGAGGCGAGCAGTACTTC	CASSSPRGEQYF
.	15	TRBV7-9	TRBJ2-1	.	TGTGCCAGCAGCTTAGCGGCAGGGTTGAGCAATGAGCAGTTCTTC	CASSLAAGLSNEQFF
.	14	TRBV5-4	TRBJ1-5	many	TGTGCCAGCAGCTTGGCAGGGATGGGTCAGCCCCAGCATTTT	CASSLAGMGQPQHF
TRBD1	14	TRBV27	TRBJ1-4	.	TGTGCCAGCAGTTTAACAGGGGTGGGTGAAAAACTGTTTTTT	CASSLTGVGEKLFF
TRBD1	15	TRBV15	TRBJ2-7	.	TGTGCCACCAGCAGAACCCCCGGGACAGGGTCCGAGCAGTACTTC	CATSRTPGTGSEQYF
TRBD2	17	TRBV7-9	TRBJ2-3	.	TGTGCCAGCAGCTTTGGTTGGAGCGGGGGGGCGACAGATACGCAGTATTTT	CASSFGWSGGATDTQYF
.	15	TRBV5-1	TRBJ1-2	.	TGCGCCAGCAGCTTGGAAGGTCGGCGGGAGGATGGCTACACCTTC	CASSLEGRREDGYTF
.	14	TRBV6-1	TRBJ2-3	.	TGTGCCAGCAGTTTGAACAGGGAGCGGGATACGCAGTATTTT	CASSLNRERDTQYF
TRBD1	16	TRBV4-1	TRBJ2-2	.	TGCGCCAGCAGCCCCCATGGACAGGGGTCAAACGGGGAGCTGTTTTTT	CASSPHGQGSNGELFF
.	13	TRBV6-6	TRBJ1-1	.	TGTGCCAGCAGTTACCCTATGAACACTGAAGCTTTCTTT	CASSYPMNTEAFF
.	13	TRBV27	TRBJ2-5	.	TGTGCCAGCAGTTTTGCCAGGCAAGAGACCCAGTACTTC	CASSFARQETQYF
.	16	TRBV5-8	TRBJ1-5	.	TGTGCCAGCAGCTTGGAGAGGCCCCCTGGCAATCAGCCCCAGCATTTT	CASSLERPPGNQPQHF
TRBD2	16	TRBV7-7	TRBJ2-1	.	TGTGCCAGCAGCCTGGGACTAGCGGCAGCGGTCGATGAGCAGTTCTTC	CASSLGLAAAVDEQFF
.	15	TRBV19	TRBJ1-2	.	TGTGCCAGTAGTTCTCGGGGGGTCTCTGACTATGGCTACACCTTC	CASSSRGVSDYGYTF
TRBD2	15	TRBV5-4	TRBJ2-1	.	TGTGCCAGCAGATCTGGGGGGCGGGGGGGCAATGAGCAGTTCTTC	CASRSGGRGGNEQFF